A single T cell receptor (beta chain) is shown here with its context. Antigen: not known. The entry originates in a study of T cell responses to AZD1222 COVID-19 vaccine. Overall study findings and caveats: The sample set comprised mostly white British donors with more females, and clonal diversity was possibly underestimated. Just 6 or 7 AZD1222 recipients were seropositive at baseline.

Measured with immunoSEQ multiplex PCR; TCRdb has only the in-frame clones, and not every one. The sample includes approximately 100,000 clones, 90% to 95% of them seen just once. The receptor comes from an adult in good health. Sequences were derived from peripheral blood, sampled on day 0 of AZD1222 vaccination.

CDR3 coding DNA: TGTGCCAGCAGCGCCCCGGGGGGGGCTTTCTTT. Protein: CASSAPGGAFF. This chain uses TRBV6-5 with TRBJ1-1, with D possibly matching TRBD1 (5 bases). This CDR3 is 11 amino acids long. Germline V gene lookup returns CDR1 MNHEY and CDR2 SVGAGI. The V end lost 6 bases, the J end lost 11 bases, and 13 bases lay between the germline ends.